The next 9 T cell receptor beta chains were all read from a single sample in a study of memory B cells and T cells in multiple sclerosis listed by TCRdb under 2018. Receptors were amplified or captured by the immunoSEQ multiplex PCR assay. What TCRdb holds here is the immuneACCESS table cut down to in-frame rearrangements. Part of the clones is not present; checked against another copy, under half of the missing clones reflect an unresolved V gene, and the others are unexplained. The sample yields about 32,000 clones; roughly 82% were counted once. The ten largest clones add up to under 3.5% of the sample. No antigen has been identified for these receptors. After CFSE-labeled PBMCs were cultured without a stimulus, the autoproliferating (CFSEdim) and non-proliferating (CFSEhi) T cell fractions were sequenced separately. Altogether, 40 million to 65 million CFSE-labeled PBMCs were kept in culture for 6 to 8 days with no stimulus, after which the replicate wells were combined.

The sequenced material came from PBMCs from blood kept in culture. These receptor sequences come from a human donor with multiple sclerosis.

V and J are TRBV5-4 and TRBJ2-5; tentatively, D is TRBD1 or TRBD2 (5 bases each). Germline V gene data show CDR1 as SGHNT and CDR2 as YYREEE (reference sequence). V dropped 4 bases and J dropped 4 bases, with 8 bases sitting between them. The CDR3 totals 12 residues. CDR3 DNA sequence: TGTGCCAGCAGCGGGGGTTCAGAGACCCAGTACTTC. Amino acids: CASSGGSETQYF.

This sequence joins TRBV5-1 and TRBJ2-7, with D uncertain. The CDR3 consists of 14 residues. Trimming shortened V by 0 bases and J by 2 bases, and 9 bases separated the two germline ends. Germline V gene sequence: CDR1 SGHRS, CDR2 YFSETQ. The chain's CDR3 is CASSLDSSAYEQYF. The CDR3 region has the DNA TGCGCCAGCAGCTTGGACAGCTCAGCCTACGAGCAGTACTTC.

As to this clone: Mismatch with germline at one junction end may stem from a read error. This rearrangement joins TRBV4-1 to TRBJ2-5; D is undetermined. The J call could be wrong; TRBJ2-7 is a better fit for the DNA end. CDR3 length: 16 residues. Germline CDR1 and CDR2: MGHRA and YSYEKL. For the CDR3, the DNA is TGCGCCAGCAGACAAGATTCCCGGGCCGGCTCCTACGAGCAGTACTTC. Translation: CASRQDSRAGSYEQYF.

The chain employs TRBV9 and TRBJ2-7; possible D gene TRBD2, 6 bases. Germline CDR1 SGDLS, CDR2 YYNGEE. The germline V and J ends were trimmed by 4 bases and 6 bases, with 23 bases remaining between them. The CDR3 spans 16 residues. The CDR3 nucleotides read TGTGCCAGCAGCCCTCCCGGGCGGGGCCTCCCAGTCGAGCAGTACTTC. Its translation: CASSPPGRGLPVEQYF.

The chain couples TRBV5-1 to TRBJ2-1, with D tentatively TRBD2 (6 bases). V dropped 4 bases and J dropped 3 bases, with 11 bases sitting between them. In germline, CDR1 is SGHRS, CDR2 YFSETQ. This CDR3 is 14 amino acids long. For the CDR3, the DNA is TGCGCCAGCAGCGTGGGGGGAGGCTACAATGAGCAGTTCTTC. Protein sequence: CASSVGGGYNEQFF. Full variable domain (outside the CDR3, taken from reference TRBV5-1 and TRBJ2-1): KAGVTQTPRYLIKTRGQQVTLSCSPISGHRSVSWYQQTPGQGLQFLFEYFSETQRNKGNFPGRFSGRQFSNSRSEMNVSTLELGDSALYLCASSVGGGYNEQFFGPGTRLTVL.

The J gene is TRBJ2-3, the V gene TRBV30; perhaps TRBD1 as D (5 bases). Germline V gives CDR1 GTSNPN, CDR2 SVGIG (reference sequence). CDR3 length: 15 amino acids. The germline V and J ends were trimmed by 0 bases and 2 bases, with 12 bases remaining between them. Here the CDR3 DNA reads TGTGCCTGGAGTGTAACTTCAGGGTTCACAGATACGCAGTATTTT. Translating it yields CAWSVTSGFTDTQYF.

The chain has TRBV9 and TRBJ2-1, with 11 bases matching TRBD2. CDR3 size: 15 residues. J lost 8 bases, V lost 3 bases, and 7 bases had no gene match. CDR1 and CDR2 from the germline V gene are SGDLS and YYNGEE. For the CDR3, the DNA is TGTGCCAGCAGCGATAGCGGGAGGGCCGTAGATGAGCAGTTCTTC. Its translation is CASSDSGRAVDEQFF.

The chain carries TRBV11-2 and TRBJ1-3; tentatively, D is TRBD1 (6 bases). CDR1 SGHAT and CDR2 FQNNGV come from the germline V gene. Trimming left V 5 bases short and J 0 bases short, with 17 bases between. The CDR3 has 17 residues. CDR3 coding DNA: TGTGCCAGCAGCCCTCTCGGGACATTTAGCTCTGGAAACACCATATATTTT. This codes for CASSPLGTFSSGNTIYF. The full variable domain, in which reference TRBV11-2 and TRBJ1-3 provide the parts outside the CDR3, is EAGVAQSPRYKIIEKRQSVAFWCNPISGHATLYWYQQILGQGPKLLIQFQNNGVVDDSQLPKDRFSAERLKGVDSTLKIQPAKLEDSAVYLCASSPLGTFSSGNTIYFGEGSWLTVV.

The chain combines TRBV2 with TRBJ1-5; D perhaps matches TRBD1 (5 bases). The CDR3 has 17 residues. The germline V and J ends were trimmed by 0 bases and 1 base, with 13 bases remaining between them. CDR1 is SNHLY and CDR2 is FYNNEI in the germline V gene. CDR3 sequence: CASSEAGRGRSNQPQHF. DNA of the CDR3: TGTGCCAGCAGTGAAGCGGGAAGGGGAAGGAGCAATCAGCCCCAGCATTTT.